This passage covers 10 T cell receptor beta chains from one sample sequenced in a study of T cells after posttransplantation cyclophosphamide. Only in-frame clones appear in the TCRdb table, and some are missing; sequencing was by immunoSEQ multiplex PCR. The repertoire has roughly 70,000 clones, approximately 92% of them found once; the top ten carry about 3%. Sequenced sample: PBMCs. Source of these receptors: a woman in her twenties or thirties in good health and a related stem cell transplant donor.

In the case of this clone: This CDR3 is also generated by other DNA sequences in the sample. The chain combines TRBV11-2 with TRBJ2-3; D assignment may be TRBD1 or TRBD2 (5 bases each). The ends were cut back, 1 base at V and 6 bases at J, with 23 bases in the middle. The CDR3 length is 18 residues. CDR1 is SGHAT and CDR2 is FQNNGV in the germline V gene. The CDR3 loop reads CASSLGGIGVLNGDTQYF. The DNA for the CDR3 is TGTGCCAGCAGCTTAGGGGGGATAGGGGTCCTAAACGGGGATACGCAGTATTTT.

This chain connects TRBV10-1 to TRBJ2-1, with 10 bases identical to TRBD2. The junction had 2 bases not matched to a gene; V was cut back by 5 bases and J by 7 bases. The CDR3 sequence is 13 residues long. Germline V gene data show CDR1 as WNHNN and CDR2 as SYGVQD (reference sequence). The CDR3 nucleotides are TGCGCCAGCAGTCCGGGACTAGCGAATGAGCAGTTCTTC. It yields the protein CASSPGLANEQFF.

The V gene is TRBV18, the J gene TRBJ2-1; D remains unclear. Germline assignment: CDR1 KGHSH and CDR2 LQKENI. The CDR3 runs 12 residues. V lost 2 bases, J lost 14 bases, and 13 bases lay in between. CDR3 in DNA: TGTGCCAGCTCACCAGACCTGGCCGAAAAGTTCTTC. This gives the protein CASSPDLAEKFF.

The rearrangement uses TRBV27 and TRBJ1-2; TRBD1 matches 9 bases. V dropped 2 bases and J dropped 8; count of bases not matched to a gene: 15. CDR1 is MNHEY and CDR2 is SMNVEV in the germline V gene (reference sequence). The CDR3 has 17 residues. The DNA of the CDR3 is TGTGCCAGCAGTTTAGGCCGTAAGGACAGGGGACGAGAGGGCTACACCTTC. Translating gives CASSLGRKDRGREGYTF.

CDR3 bases: TGTGCCAGCAGCCCCCGGGACAGGGTTTCAGATACGCAGTATTTT. Translated: CASSPRDRVSDTQYF. This rearrangement joins TRBV5-8 to TRBJ2-3, with 9 bases matching TRBD1. The ends lost 4 bases at V and 4 bases at J; junction bases unmatched: 7. The CDR3 spans 15 residues. Germline V gene lookup returns CDR1 SGHTS and CDR2 YDEGEE.

The CDR3 sequence is CASSSASRKAFF. The CDR3 DNA follows: TGTGCCAGCAGCTCTGCGAGCCGGAAGGCTTTCTTT. V usage is TRBV28 and J usage is TRBJ1-1; D not resolved. Trimming left V 6 bases short and J 11 bases short, with 16 bases between. Germline-derived CDR1 and CDR2 are MDHEN and SYDVKM. This CDR3 has 12 residues.

A few counts support this clone. The chain has TRBV2 and TRBJ2-7, with D maybe TRBD2 (6 bases). This CDR3 has 14 amino acids. The germline CDR1 and CDR2 sequences are SNHLY and FYNNEI. V shed 3 bases and J shed 8 bases, with 17 bases lying between them. The CDR3 coding sequence is TGTGCCAGCAGTGATCTGACGGGGGTAAATCAGCAGTACTTC. Protein: CASSDLTGVNQQYF.

The rearrangement joins TRBV5-1 to TRBJ2-4; TRBD1 agrees at 8 bases. V dropped 0 bases and J dropped 9; count of bases not matched to a gene: 5. This CDR3 is 14 amino acids long. Looked up from germline, CDR1 is SGHRS and CDR2 is YFSETQ. CDR3 loop: CASSLDPQGGIQYF. CDR3 nucleotide sequence: TGCGCCAGCAGCTTGGACCCACAGGGGGGCATTCAGTACTTC.

The rearrangement uses TRBV7-8 and TRBJ1-3; weak D call: TRBD1 (6 bases). Trimming removed 5 bases from V and 8 bases from J, with 13 bases in between. This CDR3 has 13 residues. CDR1 and CDR2 (germline): SGHVS, FQNEAQ. CDR3 nucleotides: TGTGCCAGCAGCACCGGACAGCAGGACACCATATATTTT. This encodes CASSTGQQDTIYF.

J is TRBJ1-2 and V is TRBV6-4; D gene unclear. The germline gives CDR1 MRHNA, CDR2 SNTAGT. Trimming shortened V by 8 bases and J by 8 bases, and 15 bases separated the two germline ends. The CDR3 covers 12 residues. The CDR3 DNA reads as TGTGCCAGCCCTGTCAAAAGGCGGGGCTACACCTTC. Protein sequence: CASPVKRRGYTF.